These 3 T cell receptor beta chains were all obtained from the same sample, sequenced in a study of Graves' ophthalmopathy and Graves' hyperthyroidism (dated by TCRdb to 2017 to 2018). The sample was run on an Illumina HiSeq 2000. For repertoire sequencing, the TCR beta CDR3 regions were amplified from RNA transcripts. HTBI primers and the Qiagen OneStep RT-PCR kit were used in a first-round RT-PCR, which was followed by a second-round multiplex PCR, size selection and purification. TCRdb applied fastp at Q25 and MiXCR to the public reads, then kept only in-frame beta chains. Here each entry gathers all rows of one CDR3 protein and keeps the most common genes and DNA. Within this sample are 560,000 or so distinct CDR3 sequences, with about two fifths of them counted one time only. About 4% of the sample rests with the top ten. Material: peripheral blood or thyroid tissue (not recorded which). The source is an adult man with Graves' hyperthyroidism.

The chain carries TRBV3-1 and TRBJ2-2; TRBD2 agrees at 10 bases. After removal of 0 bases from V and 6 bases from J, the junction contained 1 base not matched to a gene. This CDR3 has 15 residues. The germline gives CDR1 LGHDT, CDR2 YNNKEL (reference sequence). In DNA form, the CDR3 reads TGTGCCAGCAGCCAAGAACTAGCGGGGCCCGGGGAGCTGTTTTTT. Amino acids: CASSQELAGPGELFF.

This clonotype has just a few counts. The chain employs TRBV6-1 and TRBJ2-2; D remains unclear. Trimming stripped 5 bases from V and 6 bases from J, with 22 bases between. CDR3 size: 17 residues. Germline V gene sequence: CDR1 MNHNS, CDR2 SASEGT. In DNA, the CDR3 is TGTGCCAGCAGTTACTCTTTCCGTCCCCGTACCCCCGGGGAGCTGTTTTTT. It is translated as CASSYSFRPRTPGELFF.

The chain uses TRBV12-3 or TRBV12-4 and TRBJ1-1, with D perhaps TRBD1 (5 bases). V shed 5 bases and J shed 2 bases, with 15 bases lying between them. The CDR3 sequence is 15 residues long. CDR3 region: CASSEVSGENTEAFF. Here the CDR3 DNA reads TGTGCCAGCAGTGAGGTTTCGGGGGAAAACACTGAAGCTTTCTTT.